This TCR beta chain stems from a study of CD8+ T cells in alopecia areata. The treatment: oral pan-JAK inhibitor, 5-10 mg twice daily. CDR3 length equals 14 residues. Germline CDR1 and CDR2: SNHLY and FYNNEI. The V segment lost 6 bases and the J segment 1 base; nucleotides outside the gene matches: 3. This clone has just a few counts. Its antigen is undetermined. Extracted RNA was reverse transcribed, and the resulting cDNA served as sequencing template. The method was immunoSEQ multiplex PCR; TCRdb's version includes in-frame clones alone and lacks a portion of them. The repertoire consists of about 200,000 clones, with 35% to 40% occurring once and the leading ten covering roughly 0.5%. General study points: Scalp samples also yield sequences from resident alphabeta T cells of normal skin. Mice gave a clearer picture of TCR sharing than patients did, possibly for HLA-related reasons. Under tofacitinib, fewer expanded CD8+ clones appeared among the top 100 scalp clones.

The clonotype was recovered from a human donor with alopecia areata. This specimen consisted of CD4+ T cells sorted from blood, obtained around week 34, from a patient treated with tofacitinib. The chain joins TRBV2 to TRBJ2-4; 7 nucleotides match TRBD2. The CDR3 DNA reads TGTGCCAGCAGAGGGCGGGAGGCCAAAAACATTCAGTACTTC. It translates to CASRGREAKNIQYF.